Presented here are 11 T cell receptor beta chains from one specimen sequenced in a study of OX40 agonist ivuxolimab in advanced cancers. Assay used: immunoSEQ multiplex PCR; TCRdb lists only in-frame clones, some missing. The table includes around 29,000 clones, approximately 89% detected once. The starting material was CD4+ or CD8+ T cells sorted from blood, obtained in a trial of the OX40 agonist ivuxolimab. Receptor source: an adult with an advanced solid tumor such as melanoma, head and neck, liver or kidney cancer.

The rearrangement uses TRBV28 and TRBJ1-2; D uncertain. Trimming left V 2 bases short and J 11 bases short, with 27 bases between. CDR1 is MDHEN, CDR2 SYDVKM, per germline. This CDR3 comprises 17 residues. CDR3 region: CASSLGYEVEEGLWYTF. CDR3 coding DNA: TGTGCCAGCAGTTTAGGGTATGAGGTCGAGGAAGGTTTGTGGTACACCTTC.

The V and J genes are TRBV15 and TRBJ1-1; D is undetermined. Germline CDR1 LNHNV, CDR2 YYDKDF (reference sequence). V shed 1 base and J shed 0 bases, with 9 bases lying between them. This CDR3 has 15 amino acids. The CDR3 region has the DNA TGTGCCACCAGCAGAGGAACCTACTTGAACACTGAAGCTTTCTTT. Residues: CATSRGTYLNTEAFF. Full variable domain (remainder filled in from reference TRBV15 and TRBJ1-1): DAMVIQNPRYQVTQFGKPVTLSCSQTLNHNVMYWYQQKSSQAPKLLFHYYDKDFNNEADTPDNFQSRRPNTSFCFLDIRSPGLGDTAMYLCATSRGTYLNTEAFFGQGTRLTVV.

The genes are TRBV7-8 and TRBJ2-2; D uncertain. V lost 6 bases and J lost 7, with 9 bases in between. Per the germline V gene, CDR1 is SGHVS and CDR2 is FQNEAQ. The CDR3 runs 12 residues. The DNA for the CDR3 is TGTGCCAGCAGTCTAGGGATCGGGGAGCTGTTTTTT. Encoded protein: CASSLGIGELFF.

The chain carries TRBV10-3 and TRBJ2-4; 13 bases agree with TRBD2. V shed 2 bases and J 0 bases; nucleotides not matched to a gene: 13. CDR1 is ENHRY, CDR2 SYGVKD, per germline. This CDR3 is built from 21 residues. The DNA of the CDR3 is TGTGCCATCAGTGAGAAGATACGGACTAGCGGGGGAGTAATAGCCAAAAACATTCAGTACTTC. This encodes CAISEKIRTSGGVIAKNIQYF.

The chain joins TRBV10-1 to TRBJ2-7; D not resolved. Trimming took 8 bases from V and 0 from J, leaving 14 bases between them. CDR1 and CDR2 from the germline V gene are WNHNN and SYGVQD (reference sequence). The CDR3 is 14 residues long. In DNA, the CDR3 is TGCGCCAGCTCCCGAGACATTGGCTCCTACGAGCAGTACTTC. It encodes CASSRDIGSYEQYF.

Notes on this clone: A junction boundary mismatches the germline segment, possibly from a read error. The gene calls are TRBV9 and TRBJ2-7; D is unresolved. The length of the CDR3 is 14 residues. Germline loops: CDR1 SGDLS, CDR2 YYNGEE. CDR3 DNA sequence: TGTGCCGGCAGCGTGGGTGTTCTCTCCTACGAGCAGTACTTC. Its translation is CAGSVGVLSYEQYF.

J is TRBJ2-7 and V is TRBV5-5; the D gene is possibly TRBD1 (6 bases). Per the germline V gene, CDR1 is SGHKS and CDR2 is YYEKEE (reference sequence). The CDR3 loop spans 12 amino acids. Trimming removed 4 bases at V and 5 bases at J, with 10 bases between. The DNA for the CDR3 is TGTGCCAGCAGCGCGACAGGTCACGAGCAGTACTTC. This gives the protein CASSATGHEQYF.

V gene TRBV4-3 combines with J gene TRBJ1-4; 11 nucleotides match TRBD1. J lost 9 bases, V lost 3 bases, and 15 bases had no gene match. Germline V gene data show CDR1 as LGHNA and CDR2 as YSLEER. The CDR3 sequence is 18 residues long. The chain's CDR3 is CASSQAGQGAVGSKKLFF. CDR3 sequence (DNA): TGCGCCAGCAGCCAGGCAGGACAGGGGGCGGTCGGGAGTAAAAAACTGTTTTTT.

The rearrangement uses TRBV9 and TRBJ2-6, with D uncertain. Per the germline V gene, CDR1 is SGDLS and CDR2 is YYNGEE. Trimming stripped 1 base from V and 0 bases from J, with 8 bases between. This CDR3 comprises 16 residues. The CDR3 sequence: CASSVSRYSGANVLTF. In DNA form, the CDR3 reads TGTGCCAGCAGCGTATCGCGGTACTCTGGGGCCAACGTCCTGACTTTC. The variable domain in full, with the rest retrieved from reference TRBV9 and TRBJ2-6, is DSGVTQTPKHLITATGQRVTLRCSPRSGDLSVYWYQQSLDQGLQFLIQYYNGEERAKGNILERFSAQQFPDLHSELNLSSLELGDSALYFCASSVSRYSGANVLTFGAGSRLTVL.

The gene calls are TRBV4-3 and TRBJ2-4; a possible D gene is TRBD2 (7 bases). Trimming removed 5 bases at V and 9 bases at J, with 14 bases between. The CDR3 sequence is 13 residues long. The germline gives CDR1 LGHNA, CDR2 YSLEER. The chain's CDR3 is CASSEWRGGIQYF. CDR3 DNA sequence: TGCGCCAGCAGCGAGTGGAGGGGGGGCATTCAGTACTTC.

The V call is TRBV5-6, the J call TRBJ2-2, with a tentative D call TRBD1 (6 bases). Trimming cost V 4 bases and J 6 bases, with 13 bases left between them. The CDR3 totals 14 residues. Germline-derived CDR1 and CDR2 are SGHDT and YYEEEE. Written as DNA, the CDR3 is TGTGCCAGCAGCCCCCCGCCAGGGGCCGGGGAGCTGTTTTTT. It codes for CASSPPPGAGELFF.